This TCR beta chain was captured in a study of T cells after yellow fever vaccination. Study details: Fractions low in cell number were prepared with SMART-Seq v4 Ultra Low Input.

A 5'RACE template-switching step, the method used to make TCR cDNA, added a universal primer site and UMIs. TCRdb reprocessed the 5' RACE reads via MiXCR and lists one record per CDR3 protein. The table lists 250,000 to 400,000 distinct CDR3 sequences, roughly 4.3% of them singletons. Trimming took 5 bases from V and 1 from J, leaving 12 bases between them. CDR3 length: 16 residues. Germline CDR1 SGHTA, CDR2 FQGNSA. This clonotype was counted a few times. Its antigen is not known. Findings and limits, study-wide: Once the booster was given, most primary-vaccination clones reappeared, at 95% to 97% for CD4 and approximately 88% for CD8. By day 5 rather than day 15, the secondary response had peaked, though it was weaker.

This TCR derives from a man aged 18 to 29 who received the YFV17D yellow fever vaccine. Sequencing was performed on PBMCs, taken 5 days after the yellow fever booster vaccination. The J gene is TRBJ1-6, the V gene TRBV7-2; a possible D gene is TRBD1 (5 bases). The CDR3 protein is CASSPGRRSYNSPLHF. The CDR3 nucleotides are TGTGCCAGCAGCCCAGGGAGACGGTCCTATAATTCACCCCTCCACTTT.